Detailed here is one T cell receptor beta chain. This entry belongs to a study of molecular identifiers for immune sequencing clone quantification. In the sort, naive CD8 T cells were defined as CD8+CD4-CCR7+CD45RA+. The CDR3 spans 15 residues. Germline values: CDR1 SQVTM, CDR2 ANQGSEA. V trimming: 3 bases; J trimming: 2 bases; junction bases outside the gene matches: 7. Methods described previously were used for bulk TCR libraries, and listed TCR primers were applied. TCRdb called the PCR reads again in MiXCR, with one record for every CDR3 protein. The repertoire holds over 600,000 distinct CDR3 sequences, with just under 20% as singletons.

Sequenced input: naive CD8+ T cells from blood, with Jurkat cell RNA spiked in. Subset defined: FACS-sorted CD8+CD4-CCR7+CD45RA+ naive T cells. The chain uses TRBV29-1 and TRBJ1-2, with 9 bases that match TRBD1. The sequence was obtained from a human donor in good health. Some libraries in this study had Jurkat cell RNA spiked in. CDR3 amino acids: CSVEDEGTGNYGYTF. For the CDR3, the DNA is TGCAGCGTTGAGGATGAGGGGACAGGGAACTATGGCTACACCTTC.